A selection of T cell receptor beta chains follows, all from one sample in a study of T cell changes during pregnancy in multiple sclerosis. Assay: immunoSEQ multiplex PCR; the TCRdb copy retains only in-frame clones and omits some. The data hold about 60,000 clones, with less than 95% observed a single time. Specimen: peripheral blood, collected in the second trimester of pregnancy. These receptor sequences come from a female donor in good health, enrolled as a control in a pregnancy study. The CDR3 runs from the conserved cysteine through the conserved F or W. Fields, in order: V gene, J gene, clone size, D gene, CDR3 protein, CDR3 DNA. A D gene is named only where the DNA matches it firmly. The size field is filled for only some rows; it gives once, few, many or a size class.

>TRBV5-1|TRBJ2-2|-|TRBD2
CASSLSSGRNTGELFF
TGCGCCAGCAGCTTGTCCAGCGGGAGGAACACCGGGGAGCTGTTTTTT
>TRBV6-5|TRBJ2-7|-|TRBD2
CASRVTAGAYEQYF
TGTGCCAGCAGGGTAACAGCGGGGGCCTACGAGCAGTACTTC
>TRBV12-5|TRBJ1-2|-|TRBD1
CASGLGQGAKFPGYTF
TGTGCTAGTGGTTTGGGACAGGGGGCAAAGTTTCCTGGCTACACCTTC
>TRBV19|TRBJ2-6|-|-
CASSTGFGANVLTF
TGTGCCAGTAGTACAGGGTTCGGGGCCAACGTCCTGACTTTC
>TRBV18|TRBJ2-7|-|TRBD1
CASSPLQGHEQYF
TGTGCCAGCTCACCGCTACAGGGGCACGAGCAGTACTTC
>TRBV13|TRBJ2-5|-|TRBD2
CASSWDGLAGKSETQYF
TGTGCCAGCAGTTGGGACGGACTAGCGGGGAAATCAGAGACCCAGTACTTC
>TRBV5-5|TRBJ2-5|-|TRBD1
CASSLADRVQETQYF
TGTGCCAGCAGCTTGGCGGACAGGGTGCAAGAGACCCAGTACTTC
>TRBV7-6|TRBJ1-4|-|-
CASSLALGEKLFF
TGTGCCAGCAGCTTAGCCCTAGGAGAAAAACTGTTTTTT
>TRBV5-1|TRBJ2-7|-|-
CASSLGLALVREQYF
TGCGCCAGCAGCTTGGGGCTAGCGTTAGTTCGCGAGCAGTACTTC
>TRBV18|TRBJ2-3|-|TRBD2
CASSSKASGGSDTQYF
TGTGCCAGCTCATCAAAGGCTAGCGGGGGTTCAGATACGCAGTATTTT
>TRBV28|TRBJ2-1|-|TRBD2
CASSLFVGGSFNEQFF
TGTGCCAGCAGTTTATTTGTCGGCGGGAGCTTCAATGAGCAGTTCTTC
>TRBV30|TRBJ2-7|few|TRBD2
CAWQTGPGGGQYF
TGTGCCTGGCAAACAGGCCCGGGGGGAGGGCAGTACTTC
>TRBV28|TRBJ2-7|-|TRBD1
CASSFPVTGATSYEQYF
TGTGCCAGCAGTTTTCCCGTGACAGGGGCCACCTCCTACGAGCAGTACTTC
>TRBV6-6|TRBJ2-7|-|TRBD1
CASRPGQNPAEQYF
TGTGCCAGCAGACCGGGACAGAATCCGGCAGAGCAGTACTTC
>TRBV14|TRBJ2-7|-|-
CASSQQQGYLSYEQYF
TGTGCCAGCAGCCAACAACAGGGTTACCTCTCCTACGAGCAGTACTTC
>TRBV9|TRBJ2-5|-|-
CASSVVASGLATQYF
TGTGCCAGCAGCGTAGTGGCTTCGGGGTTGGCAACCCAGTACTTC
>TRBV19|TRBJ1-2|large|-
CATLTGGYGYTF
TGTGCCACCTTGACAGGCGGCTATGGCTACACCTTC
>TRBV5-1|TRBJ2-1|-|TRBD2
CASSRRLAAYNEQFF
TGCGCCAGCAGCCGACGACTAGCGGCTTACAATGAGCAGTTCTTC
>TRBV28|TRBJ2-1|-|TRBD2
CASSTGLAGVAWLYNEQFF
TGTGCCAGCAGTACGGGACTAGCGGGAGTTGCCTGGTTGTACAATGAGCAGTTCTTC
>TRBV14|TRBJ2-7|-|-
CASSQVPTLYEQYF
TGTGCCAGCAGCCAAGTACCGACTCTTTACGAGCAGTACTTC
>TRBV5-6|TRBJ2-6|-|TRBD2
CASSWGFKREGPGANVLTF
TGTGCCAGCAGCTGGGGGTTCAAGCGGGAGGGCCCTGGGGCCAACGTCCTGACTTTC
>TRBV27|TRBJ1-2|-|-
CASSYKADYGYTF
TGTGCCAGCAGTTACAAGGCGGACTATGGCTACACCTTC